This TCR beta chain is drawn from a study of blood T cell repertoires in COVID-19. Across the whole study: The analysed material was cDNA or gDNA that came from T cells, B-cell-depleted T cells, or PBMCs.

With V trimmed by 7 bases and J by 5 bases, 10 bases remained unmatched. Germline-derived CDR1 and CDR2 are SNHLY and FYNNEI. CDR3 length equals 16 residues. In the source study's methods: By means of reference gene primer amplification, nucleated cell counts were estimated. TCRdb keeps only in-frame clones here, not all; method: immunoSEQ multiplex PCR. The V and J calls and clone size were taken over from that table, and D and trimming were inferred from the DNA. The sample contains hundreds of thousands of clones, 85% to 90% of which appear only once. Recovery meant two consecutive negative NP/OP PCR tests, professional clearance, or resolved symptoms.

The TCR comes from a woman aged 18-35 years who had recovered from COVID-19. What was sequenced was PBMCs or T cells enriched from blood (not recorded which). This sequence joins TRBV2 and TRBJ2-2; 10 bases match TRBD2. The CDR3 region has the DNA TGTGCCAGCAAGGCTAGCGGGGGCCCCGGAACCGGGGAGCTGTTTTTT. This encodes CASKASGGPGTGELFF. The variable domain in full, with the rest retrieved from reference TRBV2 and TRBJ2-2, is EPEVTQTPSHQVTQMGQEVILRCVPISNHLYFYWYRQILGQKVEFLVSFYNNEISEKSEIFDDQFSVERPDGSNFTLKIRSTKLEDSAMYFCASKASGGPGTGELFFGEGSRLTVL.